Here is one TCR beta chain with its context. Its antigen is unknown. The CDR3 sequence is 14 residues long. Trimming left V 2 bases short and J 5 bases short, with 11 bases between. CDR1 SGDLS and CDR2 YYNGEE come from the germline V gene. Time point here: week 23, last vaccination. Each vaccine dose was 300 ug of mutant IDH1 20-mer peptide, with topical imiquimod. New WHO grade 3 or 4 IDH1-mutant, ATRX-lost astrocytomas were present in all donors. This sample was taken from a study of a mutant IDH1 vaccine in newly diagnosed glioma. Study at large: The initiation of vaccination occurred 4-6 weeks after radiotherapy alone, or with temozolomide cycles. Treated patients had a mean age of approximately 40 years and a sex split that was approximately 62% male and roughly 40% female. Earlier care involved radiotherapy, temozolomide, or both, and the majority received both.

Data came from immunoSEQ multiplex PCR; TCRdb stores just in-frame clones and leaves some out. The sample lists approximately 50,000 clones; more than 75% were seen once. Sequenced here: PBMCs, sampled from a glioma patient whose treatment included an IDH1 peptide vaccine. V gene TRBV9 combines with J gene TRBJ2-1; D remains unclear. This TCR derives from a man aged 40-49 years with glioma. For the CDR3, the DNA is TGTGCCAGCAGCGTCAGAGACGAGGACAATGAGCAGTTCTTC. This encodes CASSVRDEDNEQFF.